This passage covers 8 T cell receptor beta chains from one sample sequenced in a study of identical twins. One entry per CDR3 protein, called by TCRdb with MiXCR from the 5' RACE reads. The repertoire holds approximately 500,000 distinct CDR3 sequences, with roughly 15% as singletons. These same records also appear under a second study, on yellow fever vaccine responses in identical twins.

Sequenced input: CD4+ T cells sorted from blood. These receptors were obtained from a woman aged 18-29 years in good health.

This clonotype was counted between two and nine times. The CDR3 sequence: CSARRGNGGEHGEAFF. Here the CDR3 DNA reads TGCAGTGCTAGGCGGGGAAATGGAGGAGAACATGGTGAAGCTTTCTTT. The chain has TRBV20-1 and TRBJ1-1; D remains ambiguous. Looked up from germline, CDR1 is DFQATT and CDR2 is SNEGSKA (reference sequence). The CDR3 runs 16 residues. V lost 3 bases and J lost 7, with 24 bases in between.

This sequence joins TRBV9 and TRBJ2-2; D not certain. The CDR3 is 15 residues long. V was cut by 2 bases and J by 1 base, with 9 bases left in between. Per germline, CDR1 SGDLS and CDR2 YYNGEE. In DNA, the CDR3 is TGTGCCAGCAGCGTTAGTATACAGAACACCGGGGAGCTGTTTTTT. Its translation is CASSVSIQNTGELFF.

This clonotype was seen a handful of times. This chain links TRBV20-1 with TRBJ2-5; the match to TRBD2 covers 13 bases. V lost 3 bases and J lost 5; bases outside the gene matches: 6. The CDR3 extends over 15 amino acids. From germline, CDR1 is DFQATT and CDR2 SNEGSKA (reference sequence). In DNA, the CDR3 is TGCAGTGCTAGGCCGGGACTAGCGGGAATGGAGACCCAGTACTTC. It codes for CSARPGLAGMETQYF.

This clonotype appeared a few times. This rearrangement joins TRBV20-1 to TRBJ2-3; D may be TRBD2 (7 bases). The CDR3 contains 16 residues. V gave up 0 bases and J gave up 1 base, with 14 bases separating them. CDR1 is DFQATT and CDR2 is SNEGSKA in the germline V gene (reference sequence). This CDR3 reads CSAREGAGAGTDTQYF. The CDR3 nucleotides read TGCAGTGCTAGAGAAGGGGCGGGGGCGGGCACAGATACGCAGTATTTT.

The rearrangement joins TRBV29-1 to TRBJ2-1; tentatively, D is TRBD1 (5 bases). V was trimmed by 5 bases and J by 0 bases, leaving 11 bases between them. Per the germline V gene, CDR1 is SQVTM and CDR2 is ANQGSEA. This CDR3 contains 14 residues. As DNA, the CDR3 is TGCAGCGTTCCCCAGACAGACTCCTACAATGAGCAGTTCTTC. Translation: CSVPQTDSYNEQFF.

The chain is built from TRBV29-1 and TRBJ2-3; TRBD1 might be the D (6 bases). Between the trimmed V and J ends, which lost 4 bases and 1 base, there was a span of 15 bases. Germline CDR1 is SQVTM and CDR2 is ANQGSEA. This CDR3 region has 15 residues. For the CDR3, the DNA is TGCAGCGTTGTTGGGGGCACCTTAGGCACAGATACGCAGTATTTT. This encodes CSVVGGTLGTDTQYF.

A single count supports this clonotype. The chain links TRBV27 to TRBJ2-5; 11 nucleotides align to TRBD1. This CDR3 spans 19 amino acids. Germline V gives CDR1 MNHEY, CDR2 SMNVEV (reference sequence). V shed 0 bases and J 3 bases; nucleotides not matched to a gene: 12. CDR3 amino acids: CASSLSVVEDRGREETQYF. For the CDR3, the DNA is TGTGCCAGCAGTTTATCGGTCGTTGAGGACAGGGGGCGCGAAGAGACCCAGTACTTC.

V gene TRBV3-1 combines with J gene TRBJ2-2, with a weak D call TRBD2 (6 bases). From germline, CDR1 is LGHDT and CDR2 YNNKEL (reference sequence). The CDR3 totals 17 residues. Trimming took off 1 base at V and 2 bases at J, with 14 bases between the two ends. The CDR3 sequence is CASSQVWRGGNTGELFF. In DNA, the CDR3 is TGTGCCAGCAGCCAAGTGTGGCGGGGCGGTAACACCGGGGAGCTGTTTTTT. The whole variable domain, remainder taken from reference TRBV3-1 and TRBJ2-2, is DTAVSQTPKYLVTQMGNDKSIKCEQNLGHDTMYWYKQDSKKFLKIMFSYNNKELIINETVPNRFSPKSPDKAHLNLHINSLELGDSAVYFCASSQVWRGGNTGELFFGEGSRLTVL.